This TCR beta chain was documented in a study of T cells after yellow fever vaccination. Across the study: With SMART-Seq v4 Ultra Low Input, the fractions containing low cell numbers were prepared. Study-level findings and limits: Post-booster samples contained most primary-vaccination clones (about 95% CD4, about 90% CD8). One caveat is that FACS-sorted repertoires could contain abundant clonotypes contaminating from the bulk population.

Regarding this clonotype: Antigen: not known.

A universal primer site and UMIs were added as TCR cDNA was made by 5'RACE template switching. TCRdb called the 5' RACE reads again in MiXCR, with one record for every CDR3 protein. Of under 550,000 distinct CDR3 sequences listed, about a fifth are singletons. Deletions cut 6 bases from V and 4 bases from J, with 13 bases between. Germline V gene sequence: CDR1 SGHTA, CDR2 FQGTGA. The length of the CDR3 is 14 residues. This sample comprised PBMCs, obtained about 20 days after the first yellow fever vaccination. The chain joins TRBV7-3 to TRBJ2-1; no clear D. The source of this sequence is a man younger than 35 who received the YFV17D yellow fever vaccine. DNA for the CDR3: TGTGCCAGCAGTACCAACTCGCCTTACAATGAGCAGTTCTTC. Protein product: CASSTNSPYNEQFF.